This TCR beta chain was captured by sequencing in a study of cytomegalovirus exposure and HLA in healthy donors. For the study at large: Counted in an early data release were some 81 million unique TCRs from HLA-typed donors. Study-level findings and limits: Per published accounts, TCR beta sequences correctly predicted the HLA-A and HLA-B alleles of most subjects.

All the people who gave samples were healthy bone marrow donors. Points on this clone: Its matching antigen is unknown.

60 Vbeta and 13 Jbeta primers were used in PCR. The method was immunoSEQ multiplex PCR; TCRdb's version includes in-frame clones alone and lacks a portion of them. The table records about 210,000 clones, 70% to 85% of them present only once. The sequence was collected from a man in his forties or fifties in good health and CMV-seropositive. The sequenced material came from PBMCs.

The CDR3 DNA sequence: TGTGCCAGCTCAGATGGCAGCCAAGAGACCCAGTACTTC. Translated, it gives CASSDGSQETQYF. This rearrangement joins TRBV18 to TRBJ2-5; no clear D. This CDR3 is built from 13 residues. With 5 bases removed from V and 1 base from J, the gap between germline ends came to 8 bases. The germline gives CDR1 KGHSH, CDR2 LQKENI.